Given below is one T cell receptor beta chain in context. These data belong to a study of blood T cell repertoires in COVID-19. In Seattle, patients joined the study during active infection and were tracked longitudinally. With V trimmed by 9 bases and J by 5 bases, 11 bases remained unmatched. Germline V gives CDR1 LNHDA, CDR2 SQIVND (reference sequence). The CDR3 runs to 15 residues. Under the authors' procedure: Using reference gene primer amplification, nucleated cell counts were estimated. Only in-frame clones appear in the TCRdb table, and some are missing; sequencing was by immunoSEQ multiplex PCR. V and J calls and clone size are as listed in that table; D and trimming were resolved from the DNA. This sample has 250,000 to 300,000 clones, with over 75% found just once.

The clonotype was recovered from a woman aged 70-85 years with COVID-19, enrolled during active disease. The gene calls are TRBV19 and TRBJ1-1, with 11 bases fitting TRBD1. Specimen: peripheral blood. This chain's CDR3 is CASRTGGAVGTEAFF. CDR3 DNA: TGTGCCAGCAGGACAGGGGGCGCGGTGGGAACTGAAGCTTTCTTT.